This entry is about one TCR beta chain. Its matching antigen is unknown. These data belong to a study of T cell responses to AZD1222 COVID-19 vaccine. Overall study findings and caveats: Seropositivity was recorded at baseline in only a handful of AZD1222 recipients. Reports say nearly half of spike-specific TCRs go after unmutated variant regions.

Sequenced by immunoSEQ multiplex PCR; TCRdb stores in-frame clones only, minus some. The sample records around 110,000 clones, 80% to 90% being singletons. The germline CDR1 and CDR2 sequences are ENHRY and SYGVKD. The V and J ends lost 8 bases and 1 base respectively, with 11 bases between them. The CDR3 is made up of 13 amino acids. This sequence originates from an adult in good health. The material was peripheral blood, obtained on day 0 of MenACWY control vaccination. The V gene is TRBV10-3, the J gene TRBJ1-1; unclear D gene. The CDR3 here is CAISDNRNTEAFF. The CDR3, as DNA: TGTGCCATCTCCGACAACAGGAACACTGAAGCTTTCTTT.